This T cell receptor beta chain was recovered during a study of T cells in Graves' hyperthyroidism and ophthalmopathy (dated by TCRdb to the late 2010s). Context from the whole study: Peripheral blood samples were taken at the time of initial diagnosis, prior to any treatment. TCR V-J signatures able to tell the groups apart were searched for in a discovery cohort of 95 to 100 patients, of whom about 40 had Graves' ophthalmopathy and around 58 had stable Graves' hyperthyroidism. Prospective prediction of ophthalmopathy was tested in an independent validation cohort of fewer than 20 hyperthyroidism patients and 17 patients who later progressed to ophthalmopathy. The approximately 98 discovery patients were randomly divided into training and test sets at a 7:3 ratio. In roughly six Graves' hyperthyroidism patients, the study also compared T-cell repertoires from thyroid tissue with T-cell repertoires from blood. Following sampling, methimazole starting at 30 mg daily was given to hyperthyroidism patients, and high-dose intravenous methylprednisolone was given to ophthalmopathy patients. The paper describes TCR Vbeta CDR3 sequencing of 140 or so peripheral blood samples, made up of 43 ophthalmopathy patients, approximately 73 hyperthyroidism patients and about 17 progressor patients. Summary of the overall study and its limitations: In validation, the model predicted progression to ophthalmopathy a median of around six months before onset, with roughly 70% sensitivity and about 75% specificity. Most expanded thyroid clonotypes (frequency above 0.001) were also detected in blood, suggesting blood repertoires may reflect thyroid immune responses. Sample size was not statistically predetermined, and investigators were not blinded to group allocation. In cross-validation, a model built on a 13 V-J signature told ophthalmopathy apart from stable hyperthyroidism with 87.88% sensitivity and about 81% specificity, and in testing the same model reached 80%/75%.

Stable Graves' hyperthyroidism was defined as no progression to ophthalmopathy during 18 months of follow-up. Hyperthyroidism patients were newly diagnosed, with disease duration under 2 months, and aged 18 to 65 years. The study excluded patients with uncontrolled infections, other autoimmune diseases, pregnancy or lactation. Diagnoses relied on clinical symptoms, serum thyroxine and TRAb, thyroid ultrasound and orbital computed tomography. PBMCs were isolated from 8 to 10 ml of fresh peripheral blood by Ficoll-Paque density gradient centrifugation. Total RNA was extracted with Trizol reagent, and quality was checked on an Agilent 2100 Bioanalyzer. The CDR1 and CDR2 encoded by the germline V gene are SNHLY and FYNNEI. Trimming removed 3 bases from V and 8 bases from J, leaving 17 bases between the germline ends. The CDR3, from cysteine to phenylalanine, totals 15 residues. This entry keeps only the CDR3 DNA: 45 bases, framed from base 1.

This clonotype was seen a single time. What this receptor recognizes is not known. It has no much larger one-base neighbor in the sample; base qualities were not kept. One read represents weak support. Amplification of TCR beta CDR3 regions was carried out from RNA transcripts. For the first round of RT-PCR on the TCR CDR3, the HTBI primer set was used together with the Qiagen OneStep RT-PCR kit. The libraries were constructed in a second round of multiplex PCR and then size-selected and purified. Libraries were sequenced paired-end with 100 bp reads on an Illumina HiSeq2000. The paper's processing steps were these. Raw data were processed with SOAPnuke, discarding reads with adapters, uncalled bases, mean Phred below 15, or no exact constant-primer or identifier match. High-quality paired reads were merged with COPE v1.2.5, and unique nucleotide sequences were defined as clonotypes. MiTCR v1.1 was used to align clonotypes to the IMGT TRBV, TRBD and TRBJ reference segments. The analysis was restricted to V-J combinations with a frequency above 0.0001, which together covered roughly 99% of the repertoires. The TCS score was defined as F50 (clonal expansion) divided by E x V (chaos), with BLOSUM62-based TCRdist calculated between CDR3 peptides within each V-J. Welch's t-statistics and random forest reduced 514 V-J features to 13, which were used in a naive Bayes classifier (R e1071). The Morisita-Horn index was used to measure how similar the thyroid and blood repertoires were. TCRdb itself trimmed the public reads at Q25 with fastp, ran MiXCR and retained productive beta chains. Records with the same CDR3 protein are collapsed into one entry carrying the most frequent genes and DNA. For this entry, the V and J calls and clone size follow TCRdb and not the study's own pipeline. This sample holds hundreds of thousands of distinct CDR3 sequences; roughly 37% were observed only once. Around 9.3% of the sample comes from the top ten.

The sequence is built from TRBV2 and TRBJ1-3; too little of a D gene remains to name it. The sequencing sample was made of blood. The clonotype originates from a man younger than 35 with Graves' hyperthyroidism. The CDR3 reads as follows: CASSESVNYGYTIYF. The DNA sequence is as follows: TGTGCCAGCAGTGAGTCAGTCAACTATGGCTACACCATATATTTT.